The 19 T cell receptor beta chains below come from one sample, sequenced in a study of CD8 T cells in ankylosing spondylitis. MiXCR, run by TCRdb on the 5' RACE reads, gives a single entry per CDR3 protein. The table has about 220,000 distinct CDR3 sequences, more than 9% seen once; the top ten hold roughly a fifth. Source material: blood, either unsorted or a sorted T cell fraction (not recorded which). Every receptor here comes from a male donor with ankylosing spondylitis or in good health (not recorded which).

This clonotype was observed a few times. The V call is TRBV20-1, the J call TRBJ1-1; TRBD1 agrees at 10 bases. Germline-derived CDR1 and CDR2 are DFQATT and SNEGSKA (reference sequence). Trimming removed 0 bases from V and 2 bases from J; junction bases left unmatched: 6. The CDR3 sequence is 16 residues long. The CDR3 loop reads CSARDRDRGLNTEAFF. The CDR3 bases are TGCAGTGCTAGAGACCGGGACAGGGGATTAAACACTGAAGCTTTCTTT.

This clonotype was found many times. CDR3 protein: CSVHNNEQFF. CDR3 nucleotide sequence: TGCAGCGTACACAACAATGAGCAGTTCTTC. The chain employs TRBV29-1 and TRBJ2-1; D call uncertain. The V and J ends lost 6 bases and 5 bases respectively, with 5 bases between them. Per the germline V gene, CDR1 is SQVTM and CDR2 is ANQGSEA. The CDR3 has 10 amino acids.

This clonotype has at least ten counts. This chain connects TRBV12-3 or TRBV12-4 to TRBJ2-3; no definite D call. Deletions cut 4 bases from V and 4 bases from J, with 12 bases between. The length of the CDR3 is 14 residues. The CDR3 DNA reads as TGTGCCAGCAGTTCCACATCGGGCCCAGATACGCAGTATTTT. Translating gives CASSSTSGPDTQYF.

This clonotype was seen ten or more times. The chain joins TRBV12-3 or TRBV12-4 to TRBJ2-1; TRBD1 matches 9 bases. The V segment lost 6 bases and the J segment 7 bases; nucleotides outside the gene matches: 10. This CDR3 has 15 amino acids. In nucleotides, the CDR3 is TGTGCCAGCAGCCCCGTTGGACAGGGGCGGAATGAGCAGTTCTTC. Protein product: CASSPVGQGRNEQFF.

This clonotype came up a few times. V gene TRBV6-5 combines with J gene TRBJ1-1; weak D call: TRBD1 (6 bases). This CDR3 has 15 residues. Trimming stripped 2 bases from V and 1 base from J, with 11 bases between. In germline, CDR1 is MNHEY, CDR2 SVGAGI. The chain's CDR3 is CASSYPGTTNTEAFF. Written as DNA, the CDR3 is TGTGCCAGCAGTTACCCAGGGACAACGAACACTGAAGCTTTCTTT.

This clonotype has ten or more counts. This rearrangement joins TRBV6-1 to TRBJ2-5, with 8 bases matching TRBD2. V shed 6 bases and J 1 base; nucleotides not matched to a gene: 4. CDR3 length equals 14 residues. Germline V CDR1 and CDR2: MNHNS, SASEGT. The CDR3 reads CASRDGTSQETQYF. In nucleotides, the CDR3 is TGTGCCAGCAGGGACGGGACTAGCCAAGAGACCCAGTACTTC.

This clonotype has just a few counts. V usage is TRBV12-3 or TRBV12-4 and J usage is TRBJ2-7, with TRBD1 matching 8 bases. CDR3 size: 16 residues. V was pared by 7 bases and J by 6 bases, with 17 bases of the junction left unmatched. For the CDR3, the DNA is TGTGCCAGCACTCGGGACAGGTCTTTTTTTTCTTCCGAGCAGTACTTC. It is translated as CASTRDRSFFSSEQYF.

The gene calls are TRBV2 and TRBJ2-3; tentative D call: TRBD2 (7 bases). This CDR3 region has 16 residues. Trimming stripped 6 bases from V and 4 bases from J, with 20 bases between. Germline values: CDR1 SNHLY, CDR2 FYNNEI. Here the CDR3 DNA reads TGTGCCAGCAGCGGGGGACTTTGGGGGGGCCCAGATACGCAGTATTTT. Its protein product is CASSGGLWGGPDTQYF.

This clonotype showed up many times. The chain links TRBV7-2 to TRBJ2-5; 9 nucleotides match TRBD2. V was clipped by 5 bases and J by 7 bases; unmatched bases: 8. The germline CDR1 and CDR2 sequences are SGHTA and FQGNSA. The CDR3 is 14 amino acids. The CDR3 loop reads CASSLVGGGVTQYF. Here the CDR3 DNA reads TGTGCCAGCAGCCTCGTGGGCGGGGGGGTGACCCAGTACTTC.

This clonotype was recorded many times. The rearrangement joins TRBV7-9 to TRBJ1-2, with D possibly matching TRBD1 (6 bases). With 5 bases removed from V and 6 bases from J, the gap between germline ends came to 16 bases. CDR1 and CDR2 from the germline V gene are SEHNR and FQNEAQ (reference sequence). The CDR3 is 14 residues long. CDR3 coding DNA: TGTGCCAGCAGCCCCACGACAGGTTCGGATGGCTACACCTTC. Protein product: CASSPTTGSDGYTF.

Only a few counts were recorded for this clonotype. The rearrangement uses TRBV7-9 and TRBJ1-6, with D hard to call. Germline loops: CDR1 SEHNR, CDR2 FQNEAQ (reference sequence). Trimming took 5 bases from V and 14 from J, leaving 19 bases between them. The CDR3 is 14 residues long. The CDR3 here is CASSLREANGTLHF. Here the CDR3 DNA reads TGTGCCAGCAGCCTCCGGGAGGCCAATGGGACCCTCCACTTT.

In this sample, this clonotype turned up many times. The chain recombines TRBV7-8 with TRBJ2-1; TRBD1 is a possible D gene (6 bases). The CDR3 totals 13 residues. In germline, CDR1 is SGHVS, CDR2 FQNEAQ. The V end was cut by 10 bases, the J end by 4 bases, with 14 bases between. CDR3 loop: CAMSRDIYNEQFF. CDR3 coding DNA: TGTGCCATGTCCCGGGACATTTACAATGAGCAGTTCTTC.

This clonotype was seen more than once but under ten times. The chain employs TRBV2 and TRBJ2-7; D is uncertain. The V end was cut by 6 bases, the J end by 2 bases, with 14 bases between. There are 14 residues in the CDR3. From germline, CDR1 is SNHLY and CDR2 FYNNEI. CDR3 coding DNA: TGTGCCAGCAGGTACGGGTCGAAAGCCTACGAGCAGTACTTC. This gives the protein CASRYGSKAYEQYF.

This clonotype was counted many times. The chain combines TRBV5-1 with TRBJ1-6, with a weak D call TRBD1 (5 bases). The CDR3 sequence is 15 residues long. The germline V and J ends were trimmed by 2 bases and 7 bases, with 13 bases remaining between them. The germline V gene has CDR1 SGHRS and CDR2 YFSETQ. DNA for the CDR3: TGCGCCAGCAGCTTCGATGACAGCCTAAATTCACCCCTCCACTTT. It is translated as CASSFDDSLNSPLHF.

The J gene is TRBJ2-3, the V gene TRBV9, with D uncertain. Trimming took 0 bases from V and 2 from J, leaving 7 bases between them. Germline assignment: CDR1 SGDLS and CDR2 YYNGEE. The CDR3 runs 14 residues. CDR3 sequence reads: CASSVGVATDTQYF. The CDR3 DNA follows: TGTGCCAGCAGCGTAGGTGTAGCCACAGATACGCAGTATTTT.

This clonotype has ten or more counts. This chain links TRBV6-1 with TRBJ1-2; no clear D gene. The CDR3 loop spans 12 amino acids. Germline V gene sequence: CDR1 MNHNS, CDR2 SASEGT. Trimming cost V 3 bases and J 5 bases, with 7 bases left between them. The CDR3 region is CASSESSYGYTF. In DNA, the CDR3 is TGTGCCAGCAGTGAGTCGTCATATGGCTACACCTTC.

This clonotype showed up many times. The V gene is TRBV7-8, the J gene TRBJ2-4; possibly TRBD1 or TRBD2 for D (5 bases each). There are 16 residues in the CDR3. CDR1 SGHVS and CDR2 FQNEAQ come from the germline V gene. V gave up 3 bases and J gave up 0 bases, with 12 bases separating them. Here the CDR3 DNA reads TGTGCCAGCAGCTTTTCTGAGGGGAGAGCCAAAAACATTCAGTACTTC. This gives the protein CASSFSEGRAKNIQYF. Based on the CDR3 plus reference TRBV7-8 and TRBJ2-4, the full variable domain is GAGVSQSPRYKVAKRGQDVALRCDPISGHVSLFWYQQALGQGPEFLTYFQNEAQLDKSGLPSDRFFAERPEGSVSTLKIQRTQQEDSAVYLCASSFSEGRAKNIQYFGAGTRLSVL.

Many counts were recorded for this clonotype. This chain's CDR3 is CSARSGQGAYEQYF. The CDR3 coding sequence is TGCAGTGCTAGGTCCGGACAGGGGGCGTACGAGCAGTACTTC. V and J are TRBV20-1 and TRBJ2-7; TRBD1 aligns across 11 bases. CDR3 size: 14 residues. The junction had 5 bases not matched to a gene; V was cut back by 3 bases and J by 4 bases. Germline values: CDR1 DFQATT, CDR2 SNEGSKA (reference sequence).

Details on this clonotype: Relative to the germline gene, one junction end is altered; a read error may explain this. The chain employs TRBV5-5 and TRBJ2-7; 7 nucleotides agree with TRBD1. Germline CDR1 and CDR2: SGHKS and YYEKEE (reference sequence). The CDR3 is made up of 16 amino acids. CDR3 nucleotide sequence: TGTGCCAACAGCCCTAAACAGGGGCCAGTCTCCTACGAGCAGTACTTC. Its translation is CANSPKQGPVSYEQYF.